These 9 T cell receptor beta chains were all obtained from the same sample, sequenced in a study of blood T cell repertoires in COVID-19. Libraries were prepared by immunoSEQ multiplex PCR; TCRdb keeps only in-frame clonotypes and omits some of them. Here the sample spans about 170,000 clones, around 80% being singletons. The sequencing sample was made of peripheral blood. Receptors originate from a man between 60 and 75 years old with acute or convalescent COVID-19.

The J gene is TRBJ1-5, the V gene TRBV9, with 8 bases identical to TRBD1. Germline V gene lookup returns CDR1 SGDLS and CDR2 YYNGEE. The junction had 5 bases not matched to a gene; V was cut back by 0 bases and J by 6 bases. The CDR3 sequence is 15 residues long. This CDR3 reads CASSVAGGEFQPQHF. CDR3 nucleotide sequence: TGTGCCAGCAGCGTAGCAGGGGGCGAGTTTCAGCCCCAGCATTTT.

V usage is TRBV13 and J usage is TRBJ2-7; 10 positions match TRBD1. Germline loops: CDR1 PRHDT, CDR2 FYEKMQ (reference sequence). The CDR3 runs to 13 residues. V trimming: 5 bases; J trimming: 6 bases; junction bases outside the gene matches: 4. The CDR3 DNA is TGTGCCAGCAGCAGACAGGGGGCGATCGAGCAGTACTTC. This sequence encodes CASSRQGAIEQYF. The complete variable domain, with remaining parts taken from reference TRBV13 and TRBJ2-7, reads AAGVIQSPRHLIKEKRETATLKCYPIPRHDTVYWYQQGPGQDPQFLISFYEKMQSDKGSIPDRFSAQQFSDYHSELNMSSLELGDSALYFCASSRQGAIEQYFGPGTRLTVT.

This chain joins TRBV30 and TRBJ1-1; maybe TRBD1 (6 bases). The CDR3 runs to 13 residues. From germline, CDR1 is GTSNPN and CDR2 SVGIG (reference sequence). The V end lost 3 bases, the J end lost 5 bases, and 13 bases lay between the germline ends. As DNA, the CDR3 is TGTGCCTGGAGCTTTTCAGGGGAAACTGAAGCTTTCTTT. Amino acids: CAWSFSGETEAFF.

The V and J genes are TRBV4-1 and TRBJ2-3; 9 bases line up with TRBD2. V lost 1 base to trimming and J lost 4 bases; unmatched junction nucleotides: 12. Germline V gives CDR1 MGHRA, CDR2 YSYEKL. The CDR3 runs to 18 residues. In nucleotides, the CDR3 is TGCGCCAGCAGCCAAGCTGCTAGGCGGGGGGGCCGGGCAGATACGCAGTATTTT. It codes for CASSQAARRGGRADTQYF.

The genes are TRBV7-3 and TRBJ2-1; TRBD1 matches 12 bases. The CDR3 has 15 residues. With 5 bases clipped from V and 9 bases from J, the junction kept 8 bases outside the gene matches. Germline values: CDR1 SGHTA, CDR2 FQGTGA. The CDR3 DNA reads as TGTGCCAGCAGCCCGACCGGGACAGGGGGCTCTGAGCAGTTCTTC. It specifies CASSPTGTGGSEQFF. Supplemented by reference TRBV7-3 and TRBJ2-1, the full variable domain reads GAGVSQTPSNKVTEKGKYVELRCDPISGHTALYWYRQSLGQGPEFLIYFQGTGAADDSGLPNDRFFAVRPEGSVSTLKIQRTERGDSAVYLCASSPTGTGGSEQFFGPGTRLTVL.

The CDR3 DNA is TGTGCCAGCAGTTTTGTGCAAGGAGTAAACACCGGGGAGCTGTTTTTT. It yields the protein CASSFVQGVNTGELFF. The chain has TRBV6-5 and TRBJ2-2; D not certain. This CDR3 is built from 16 residues. CDR1 and CDR2 from the germline V gene are MNHEY and SVGAGI. Trimming left V 4 bases short and J 2 bases short, with 14 bases between.

CDR3: CASSLGQGASAFF. CDR3 DNA sequence: TGCGCCAGCAGCTTGGGTCAGGGGGCCTCCGCTTTCTTT. The chain combines TRBV5-1 with TRBJ1-1; 8 positions agree with TRBD1. V shed 0 bases and J 11 bases; nucleotides not matched to a gene: 6. Germline V gives CDR1 SGHRS, CDR2 YFSETQ. The CDR3 extends over 13 amino acids.

This clone was found a few times. The rearrangement joins TRBV9 to TRBJ1-1, with D maybe TRBD1 (6 bases). There are 14 residues in the CDR3. Between the trimmed V and J ends, which lost 4 bases and 4 bases, there was a span of 14 bases. Germline assignment: CDR1 SGDLS and CDR2 YYNGEE. The CDR3 DNA follows: TGTGCCAGCAGCCCAGGGGACAACCCCACTGAAGCTTTCTTT. It encodes CASSPGDNPTEAFF.

The chain recombines TRBV9 with TRBJ1-1, with D perhaps TRBD1 (6 bases). Germline V gives CDR1 SGDLS, CDR2 YYNGEE. V lost 0 bases to trimming and J lost 4 bases, with 13 bases between them. CDR3 length: 15 residues. CDR3 protein: CASSVDGGASTEAFF. For the CDR3, the DNA is TGTGCCAGCAGCGTAGATGGGGGGGCTAGCACTGAAGCTTTCTTT.